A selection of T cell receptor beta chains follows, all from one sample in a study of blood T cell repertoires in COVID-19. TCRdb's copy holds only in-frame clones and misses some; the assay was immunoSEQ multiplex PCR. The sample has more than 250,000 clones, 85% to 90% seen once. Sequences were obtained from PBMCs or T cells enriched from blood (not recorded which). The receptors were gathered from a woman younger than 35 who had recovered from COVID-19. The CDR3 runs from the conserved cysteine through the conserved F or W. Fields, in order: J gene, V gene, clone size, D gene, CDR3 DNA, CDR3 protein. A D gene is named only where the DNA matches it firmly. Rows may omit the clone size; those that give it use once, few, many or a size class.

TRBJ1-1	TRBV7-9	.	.	TGTGCCAGCAGGGGGGCCACGGACACTGAAGCTTTCTTT	CASRGATDTEAFF
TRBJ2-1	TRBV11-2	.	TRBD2	TGTGCCAGCAGCGTTAGCGGGAGCGGGTATCATGAGCAGTTCTTC	CASSVSGSGYHEQFF
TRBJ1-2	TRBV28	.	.	TGTGCCAGCACGGAGGACTATGGCTACACCTTC	CASTEDYGYTF
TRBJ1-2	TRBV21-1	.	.	TGTGCCAGCAGCCGGCGGGGGAGGGACAGGGACATCTATGGCTACACCTTC	CASSRRGRDRDIYGYTF
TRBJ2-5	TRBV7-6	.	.	TGTGCCAGCAGCTTATCGGCAGGAGAGACCCAGTACTTC	CASSLSAGETQYF
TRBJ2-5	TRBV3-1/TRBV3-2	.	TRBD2	TGTGCCAGCAGCCGGGGGACTAGCGTGGGGCAAGAGACCCAGTACTTC	CASSRGTSVGQETQYF
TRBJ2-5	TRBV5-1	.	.	TGCGCCAGCAAGGGACTGCAAGAGACCCAGTACTTC	CASKGLQETQYF
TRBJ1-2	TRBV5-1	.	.	TGCGCCAGCAGCTTGGAATTAGGAGACCGGTATGGCTACACCTTC	CASSLELGDRYGYTF
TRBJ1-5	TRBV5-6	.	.	TGTGCCAGCAGCTTTAGGGGGAGCAATCAGCCCCAGCATTTT	CASSFRGSNQPQHF
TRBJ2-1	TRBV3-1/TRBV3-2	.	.	TGTGCCAGCAGCCAATTCGAGGTACGTTGGTACAATGAGCAGTTCTTC	CASSQFEVRWYNEQFF
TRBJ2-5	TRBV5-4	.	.	TGTGCCAGCAGCTTCAAGGTGGGGAGACAAGAGACCCAGTACTTC	CASSFKVGRQETQYF
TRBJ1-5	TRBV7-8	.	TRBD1	TGTGCCAGCAGCTTTGGACAGGCTGGGTATCAGCCCCAGCATTTT	CASSFGQAGYQPQHF
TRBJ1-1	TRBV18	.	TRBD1	TGTGCCAGCTCACCGACAGGGGGGATGAACACTGAAGCTTTCTTT	CASSPTGGMNTEAFF
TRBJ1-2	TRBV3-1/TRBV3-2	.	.	TGTGCCAGCAGCCAAGTTGGAACAGGGCTTGGCTACACCTTC	CASSQVGTGLGYTF
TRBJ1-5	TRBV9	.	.	TGTGCCAGCAGCGTAGACGGGTCGGGCAATCAGCCCCAGCATTTT	CASSVDGSGNQPQHF
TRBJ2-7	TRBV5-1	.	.	TGCGCCAGCAGCTTGGCCGCACAGGACTACGAGCAGTACTTC	CASSLAAQDYEQYF
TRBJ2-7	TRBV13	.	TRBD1	TGTGCCAGCAGCTTAGCAGGGGGAATAGACGAGCAGTACTTC	CASSLAGGIDEQYF
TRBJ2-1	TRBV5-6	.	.	TGTGCCAGCAGCTTGGTCGACTTCCATGAGCAGTTCTTC	CASSLVDFHEQFF
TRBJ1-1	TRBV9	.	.	TGTGCCAGCAGCGTAGAACGAGGGGGCACTGAAGCTTTCTTT	CASSVERGGTEAFF
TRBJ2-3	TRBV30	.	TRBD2	TGTGCCTCCGGGAGGACAGATACGCAGTATTTT	CASGRTDTQYF
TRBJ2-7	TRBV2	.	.	TGTGCCAGCAGTACTATTTTAGAAGGCTCCTACGAGCAGTACTTC	CASSTILEGSYEQYF
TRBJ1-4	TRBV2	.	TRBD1	TGTGCCAGCAGTGCGACCACAGGGGGCTTTGATGAAAAACTGTTTTTT	CASSATTGGFDEKLFF
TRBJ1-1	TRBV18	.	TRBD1	TGTGCCAGCTCACCACTACAGGGGGAAATGAACACTGAAGCTTTCTTT	CASSPLQGEMNTEAFF
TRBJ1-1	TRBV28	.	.	TGTGCCAGCAGACCTGGTGCGGTGAACACTGAAGCTTTCTTT	CASRPGAVNTEAFF
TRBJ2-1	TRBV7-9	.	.	TGTGCCAGCAGCTTACCCGGGAATGAGCAGTTCTTC	CASSLPGNEQFF
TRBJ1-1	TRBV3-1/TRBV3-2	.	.	TGTGCCAGCAGCCCAGGATACGTGAACACTGAAGCTTTCTTT	CASSPGYVNTEAFF
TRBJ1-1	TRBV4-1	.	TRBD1	TGCGCCAGCAGCCAGAGACAGGGAAATGAAGCTTTCTTT	CASSQRQGNEAFF
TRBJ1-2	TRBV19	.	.	TGTGCCAGTAGTATCACCTCGGACAGTCGGAACACCTTC	CASSITSDSRNTF
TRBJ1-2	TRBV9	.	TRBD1	TGTGCCAGCAGCCACCCGGGACAGGGGCATGGTGGCTACACCTTC	CASSHPGQGHGGYTF
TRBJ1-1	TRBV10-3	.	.	TGTGCCATCAGTGAGCTTGGGGGGGACACTGAAGCTTTCTTT	CAISELGGDTEAFF
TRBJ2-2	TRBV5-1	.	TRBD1	TGCGCCAGCAGCTGGCGGACAGGGGGCGGCACCGGGGAGCTGTTTTTT	CASSWRTGGGTGELFF
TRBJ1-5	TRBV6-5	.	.	TGTGCCAGCAGACGGACAGTATTTGAGCCCCAGCATTTT	CASRRTVFEPQHF
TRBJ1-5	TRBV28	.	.	TGTGCCAGCAGCGCATACAGGGTCGTCCAGCCCCAGCATTTT	CASSAYRVVQPQHF
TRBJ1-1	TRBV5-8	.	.	TGTGCCAGCAGCTTGGGCCAGGGGCTCAACACTGAAGCTTTCTTT	CASSLGQGLNTEAFF
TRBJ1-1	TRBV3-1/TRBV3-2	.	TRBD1	TGTGCCAGCAGCCTTTCGACAGGGGGCTGGGTTGAAGCTTTCTTT	CASSLSTGGWVEAFF
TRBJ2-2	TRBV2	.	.	TGTGCCAGCAGTGAAGGACAGGCGAACACCGGGGAGCTGTTTTTT	CASSEGQANTGELFF
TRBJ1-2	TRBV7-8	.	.	TGTGCCAGCAGCTTAAGGGCGGGGAGCTATGGCTACACCTTC	CASSLRAGSYGYTF
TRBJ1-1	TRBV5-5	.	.	TGTGCCAGCAGCTTTGGGCCCGTGAGCCCTGAAGCTTTCTTT	CASSFGPVSPEAFF
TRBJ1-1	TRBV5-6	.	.	TGTGCCAGCAGCTTAGAGACTGAAGCTTTCTTT	CASSLETEAFF
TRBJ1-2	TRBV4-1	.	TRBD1	TGCGCCAGCAGCCAAGGGGACTCAGGGGGCTATGGCTACACCTTC	CASSQGDSGGYGYTF
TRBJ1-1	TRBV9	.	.	TGTGCCAGCAGCGTAGAGTACGGGAACACTGAAGCTTTCTTT	CASSVEYGNTEAFF
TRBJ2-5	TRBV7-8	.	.	TGTGCCAGCAACAGGGCACCGGGGTTAACCTTCCAAGAGACCCAGTACTTC	CASNRAPGLTFQETQYF
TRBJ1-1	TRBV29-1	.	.	TGCAGCGTGCAACGACAGAGGACTGAAGCTTTCTTT	CSVQRQRTEAFF
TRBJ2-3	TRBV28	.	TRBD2	TGTGCCAGCAGTTTACCCCCAGCGGGAGGGTGGGGTAGCACAGATACGCAGTATTTT	CASSLPPAGGWGSTDTQYF
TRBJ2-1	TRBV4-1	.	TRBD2	TGCGCCAGCAGCCTGAAATCTAGCGGGGGGGCGAGCTCCTACAATGAGCAGTTCTTC	CASSLKSSGGASSYNEQFF
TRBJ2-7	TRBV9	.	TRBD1	TGTGCCAGCAGCGTAACAGGGGGCAACGAGCAGTACTTC	CASSVTGGNEQYF
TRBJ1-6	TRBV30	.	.	TGTGCCTGGAGACAGGGAGAGTCACCCCTCCACTTT	CAWRQGESPLHF
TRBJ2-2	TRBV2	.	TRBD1	TGTGCCAGCAGTGAAGGACAGGGGCACACCGGGGAGCTGTTTTTT	CASSEGQGHTGELFF
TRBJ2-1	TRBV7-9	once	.	TGTGCCAGCAGCTTAGCGGGACAAGAATATTACAATGAGCAGTTCTTC	CASSLAGQEYYNEQFF
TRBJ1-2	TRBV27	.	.	TGTGCCAGCAGTTTATCTCACGCCAGTGGCTACACCTTC	CASSLSHASGYTF
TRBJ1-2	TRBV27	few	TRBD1	TGTGCCAGCAGTCCTCGGACAGGGGGAACTATACCCAATGGCTACACCTTC	CASSPRTGGTIPNGYTF
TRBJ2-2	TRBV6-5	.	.	TGTGCCAGCAGAGCCGGACAGACGAACACCGGGGAGCTGTTTTTT	CASRAGQTNTGELFF
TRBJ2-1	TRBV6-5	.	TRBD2	TGTGCCAGCAGTTACCCGACTAGCGGGGGGAATGAGCAGTTCTTC	CASSYPTSGGNEQFF
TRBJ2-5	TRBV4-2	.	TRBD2	TGTGCCAGCAGCCAAGGAAGTCTAGCGGGGGAAGAGACCCAGTACTTC	CASSQGSLAGEETQYF